A selection of T cell receptor beta chains follows, all from one sample in a study of post-analysis software for immune sequencing data. In TCRdb, the PCR reads were re-called with MiXCR into one record per CDR3 protein. The data hold hundreds of thousands of distinct CDR3 sequences, with about 32% observed a single time. Input material: blood. These receptors all stem from a girl aged 10 to 17 with multiple sclerosis. Both conserved end residues are part of each CDR3. Each record gives: CDR3 DNA, CDR3 protein, V gene, clone size, J gene, D gene. D genes are given only for firm matches. Only part of the rows carry a size: once, few, many, or a class if the clone is expanded.

CDR3nt: TGCGCCAGCAGCTTGGGTAGGGGCTCTAGCTATGGCTACACCTTC
CDR3aa: CASSLGRGSSYGYTF
v_gene: TRBV5-1
abundance: few
j_gene: TRBJ1-2
d_gene: NA

CDR3nt: TGTGCCAGCAGCTCACCGGGACAGCACAATGAGCAGTTCTTC
CDR3aa: CASSSPGQHNEQFF
v_gene: TRBV7-9
abundance: NA
j_gene: TRBJ2-1
d_gene: TRBD1

CDR3nt: TGCAGTGCTAGGATAGAGAGCGTCACAGATACGCAGTATTTT
CDR3aa: CSARIESVTDTQYF
v_gene: TRBV20-1
abundance: few
j_gene: TRBJ2-3
d_gene: NA

CDR3nt: TGTGCCAGCAGTCCTCTCCGGGACAGGGGGCTGAATGAGCAGTTCTTC
CDR3aa: CASSPLRDRGLNEQFF
v_gene: TRBV12-3/TRBV12-4
abundance: NA
j_gene: TRBJ2-1
d_gene: TRBD1

CDR3nt: TGTGCCATCAGTGAAACGGCAGCGACTAACTATGACTACACCTTC
CDR3aa: CAISETAATNYDYTF
v_gene: TRBV10-3
abundance: few
j_gene: TRBJ1-2
d_gene: NA

CDR3nt: TGCGCCAGCAGCTTGTCACGGGGGGGGACCACAGATACGCAGTATTTT
CDR3aa: CASSLSRGGTTDTQYF
v_gene: TRBV5-1
abundance: many
j_gene: TRBJ2-3
d_gene: TRBD2

CDR3nt: TGTGCCATCAGTGAGGGGTTTGAAGAGACCCAGTACTTC
CDR3aa: CAISEGFEETQYF
v_gene: TRBV10-3
abundance: few
j_gene: TRBJ2-5
d_gene: NA

CDR3nt: TGTGCCAGCAGCGCCCGGGACAGGGAGTACGAGCAGTACTTC
CDR3aa: CASSARDREYEQYF
v_gene: TRBV7-9
abundance: NA
j_gene: TRBJ2-7
d_gene: TRBD1

CDR3nt: TGCAGTGCTGACACGGGAATTCCCAACGAGCAGTACTTC
CDR3aa: CSADTGIPNEQYF
v_gene: TRBV20-1
abundance: NA
j_gene: TRBJ2-7
d_gene: NA

CDR3nt: TGTGCCAGCAGCTTCCTCGGACAGCCAGGAGAGACCCAGTACTTC
CDR3aa: CASSFLGQPGETQYF
v_gene: TRBV7-2
abundance: NA
j_gene: TRBJ2-5
d_gene: NA

CDR3nt: TGCAGTGCTAGTAGCCCCGTGGGTACCGGGGAGCTGTTTTTT
CDR3aa: CSASSPVGTGELFF
v_gene: TRBV20-1
abundance: NA
j_gene: TRBJ2-2
d_gene: NA

CDR3nt: TGTGCCATCAGTGACCCTAGGACCTCGAGCTCCTACGAGCAGTACTTC
CDR3aa: CAISDPRTSSSYEQYF
v_gene: TRBV10-3
abundance: NA
j_gene: TRBJ2-7
d_gene: NA

CDR3nt: TGTGCCAGCAGTGAGGACTCCTCATCTCTGTTTTTT
CDR3aa: CASSEDSSSLFF
v_gene: TRBV6-4
abundance: NA
j_gene: TRBJ2-2
d_gene: NA

CDR3nt: TGTGCCATCAATACAGGGAAAACACCCCTCCACTTT
CDR3aa: CAINTGKTPLHF
v_gene: TRBV10-3
abundance: NA
j_gene: TRBJ1-6
d_gene: NA

CDR3nt: TGCGCCAGCAGCCAAGATTCCTCGGGGGCGAGCACAGATACGCAGTATTTT
CDR3aa: CASSQDSSGASTDTQYF
v_gene: TRBV4-3
abundance: NA
j_gene: TRBJ2-3
d_gene: NA

CDR3nt: TGTGCCAGCAGCCCGAGGACTAGCGGGGGGAATCCGTTCTTC
CDR3aa: CASSPRTSGGNPFF
v_gene: TRBV9
abundance: NA
j_gene: TRBJ2-1
d_gene: TRBD2